These 18 T cell receptor beta chains share one sample of origin, sequenced in a study of blood T cells in healthy people across ages (dated by TCRdb to between 2015 and 2017). The library was generated by 5' RACE. Reads for this sample came from an Illumina HiSeq 2500. A second PCR of roughly 7 to 11 cycles was performed with a sample-barcoded 5' primer and a J-beta primer mix. TCRdb ran its own pipeline on the public reads, namely fastp trimming at Q25 and MiXCR clone calling, and kept in-frame beta chains. Identical CDR3 protein sequences are pooled into one entry, listed with their most common genes and DNA. Present in this sample are under 2,000,000 distinct CDR3 sequences, approximately 50% of which were seen just once. The ten largest make up around 2.1% of the sample. Sequenced: blood. The receptors here all came from a woman aged 40 to 50 in good health.

This clonotype has a handful of counts. This rearrangement joins TRBV20-1 to TRBJ2-4; D not certain. V lost 5 bases, J lost 8 bases, and 13 bases lay in between. This CDR3 comprises 12 residues. CDR1 DFQATT and CDR2 SNEGSKA come from the germline V gene (reference sequence). The CDR3: CSARERGDIQYF. In nucleotides, the CDR3 is TGCAGTGCTCGTGAGCGCGGAGACATTCAGTACTTC.

The V call is TRBV4-1, the J call TRBJ2-3, with TRBD2 identical over 7 bases. This CDR3 is 12 amino acids long. Germline CDR1 reads MGHRA; CDR2 reads YSYEKL. The V and J ends lost 4 bases and 10 bases, in that order; junction bases with no gene match: 5. The CDR3 DNA reads as TGCGCCAGCAGCCCGCCCGCGGGGGCGCAGTATTTT. As protein: CASSPPAGAQYF.

The chain couples TRBV28 to TRBJ2-1, with a weak D call TRBD2 (7 bases). The V end lost 2 bases, the J end lost 8 bases, and 16 bases lay between the germline ends. Germline assignment: CDR1 MDHEN and CDR2 SYDVKM. CDR3 length: 15 amino acids. CDR3 DNA sequence: TGTGCCAGCAGTTTAAGGGACATAGCGGGTGATGAGCAGTTCTTC. This encodes CASSLRDIAGDEQFF.

The V and J genes are TRBV20-1 and TRBJ2-1; 9 nucleotides align to TRBD1. V lost 6 bases to trimming and J lost 6 bases; unmatched junction nucleotides: 3. The CDR3 runs to 12 residues. Per germline, CDR1 DFQATT and CDR2 SNEGSKA (reference sequence). CDR3 coding DNA: TGCAGTGCCCCGGACAGGGGCAATGAGCAGTTCTTC. This sequence encodes CSAPDRGNEQFF.

The rearrangement joins TRBV6-6 to TRBJ2-5; TRBD1 matches at 8 bases. The J call may not be correct, given that the DNA end is closer to TRBJ2-7. This CDR3 spans 12 amino acids. Germline V gene lookup returns CDR1 MNHNY and CDR2 SVGAGI (reference sequence). The CDR3 nucleotides read TGTGCCAGCAATAACAGGGGGTACGAGCAGTACTTC. Its protein is CASNNRGYEQYF.

V gene TRBV20-1 combines with J gene TRBJ1-2; D gene ambiguous. Germline CDR1 reads DFQATT; CDR2 reads SNEGSKA (reference sequence). This CDR3 region has 15 residues. V gave up 6 bases and J gave up 0 bases, with 17 bases separating them. The CDR3 spells CSAPRGLNSNYGYTF. CDR3 nucleotides: TGCAGTGCGCCGAGAGGCCTAAACTCTAACTATGGCTACACCTTC.

In its sample, this clonotype was seen a few times. V usage is TRBV29-1 and J usage is TRBJ2-5; the D is unclear. The length of the CDR3 is 10 residues. Trimming cost V 3 bases and J 11 bases, with 10 bases left between them. Germline CDR1 reads SQVTM; CDR2 reads ANQGSEA. In nucleotides, the CDR3 is TGCAGCGTTGAGGGAAATGAGCAGTACTTC. Amino acids: CSVEGNEQYF.

CDR3 DNA: TGCAGTGTGGTTAGCGGGCGAAACTCCTACGAGCAGTACTTC. Translating gives CSVVSGRNSYEQYF. The chain links TRBV20-1 to TRBJ2-7, with TRBD2 matching 7 bases. This CDR3 region has 14 residues. Looked up from germline, CDR1 is DFQATT and CDR2 is SNEGSKA (reference sequence). V was clipped by 7 bases and J by 0 bases; unmatched bases: 9.

Worth noting for this clonotype: One end of the junction fails to match germline, which may point to a read error. The chain has TRBV29-1 and TRBJ2-1; a weak D match, TRBD2 (6 bases). This CDR3 region has 12 residues. Germline V CDR1 and CDR2: SQVTM, ANQGSEA. The CDR3 DNA reads as TGCCGCGTGAGGGACTTTGACAATGAGCAGTTCTTC. Amino acid sequence: CRVRDFDNEQFF.

The CDR3 nucleotides are TGTGCCAGCAGCCTGGGAGGACTAGCGGGGTCGGGAGATACGCAGTATTTT. It codes for CASSLGGLAGSGDTQYF. The chain carries TRBV14 and TRBJ2-3; 12 positions agree with TRBD2. V was clipped by 4 bases and J by 5 bases; unmatched bases: 10. This CDR3 contains 17 residues. Germline loops: CDR1 SGHDN, CDR2 FVKESK.

V gene TRBV21-1 combines with J gene TRBJ2-7; the table's D call, TRBD2, was not checked against the DNA. TRBV21-1 is listed as a pseudogene. The CDR3 runs 16 residues. The CDR3 bases are TGTGCCAGCAGCCCGCCGGCAGGGTCCAGCTCCTACGAGCAGTACTTC. Amino acid sequence: CASSPPAGSSSYEQYF.

This clonotype was observed a handful of times. The gene calls are TRBV13 and TRBJ1-6, with D hard to call. Trimming pared 6 bases from V and 4 bases from J, leaving 13 bases between. This CDR3 has 15 residues. The germline CDR1 and CDR2 sequences are PRHDT and FYEKMQ (reference sequence). As DNA, the CDR3 is TGTGCCAGCAGACAAAAGGGCGGTTATAATTCACCCCTCCACTTT. Translation gives CASRQKGGYNSPLHF.

This clonotype turned up a few times. This chain links TRBV5-6 with TRBJ2-7; D is unresolved. The ends were cut back, 4 bases at V and 4 bases at J, with 12 bases in the middle. This CDR3 comprises 13 residues. Germline V gene lookup returns CDR1 SGHDT and CDR2 YYEEEE. CDR3 protein: CASSQGWVYEQYF. In DNA form, the CDR3 reads TGTGCCAGCAGCCAAGGCTGGGTTTACGAGCAGTACTTC.

The chain uses TRBV4-2 and TRBJ1-6; D is uncertain. Deletions cut 0 bases from V and 5 bases from J, with 8 bases between. The CDR3 sequence is 15 residues long. CDR1 is LGHNA, CDR2 YNFKEQ, per germline. The DNA of the CDR3 is TGTGCCAGCAGCCAAGATGGAGCAGATAATTCACCCCTCCACTTT. It specifies CASSQDGADNSPLHF.

This clonotype was detected only once. The rearrangement links TRBV4-2 to TRBJ1-5; D is unresolved. Germline CDR1 is LGHNA and CDR2 is YNFKEQ. The CDR3 runs to 13 residues. The V and J ends lost 0 bases and 9 bases respectively, with 9 bases between them. CDR3: CASSQEGYRPQHF. The CDR3 DNA is TGTGCCAGCAGCCAAGAGGGCTATCGGCCCCAGCATTTT.

The rearrangement joins TRBV20-1 to TRBJ2-5; 11 nucleotides align to TRBD2. The CDR3 has 15 amino acids. The V gene end was trimmed by 0 bases and the J gene end by 5 bases; junction bases not matched to a gene: 5. CDR1 is DFQATT and CDR2 is SNEGSKA in the germline V gene (reference sequence). CDR3 sequence: CSARDGLAGSETQYF. For the CDR3, the DNA is TGCAGTGCTAGAGATGGACTAGCGGGTAGCGAGACCCAGTACTTC.

CDR3 in DNA: TGTGCCAGCAACTACAGGGCAGATACGCAGTATTTT. Encoded protein: CASNYRADTQYF. The rearrangement joins TRBV28 to TRBJ2-3, with D perhaps TRBD1 (6 bases). From germline, CDR1 is MDHEN and CDR2 SYDVKM. Trimming left V 7 bases short and J 4 bases short, with 9 bases between. This CDR3 region has 12 residues.

A single count supports this clonotype. The chain is built from TRBV29-1 and TRBJ1-3; D ambiguous. This CDR3 is built from 14 residues. Germline CDR1 reads SQVTM; CDR2 reads ANQGSEA. The ends were cut back, 6 bases at V and 3 bases at J, with 15 bases in the middle. The CDR3 DNA reads as TGCAGCGTCAGCCTCGGTTTTGATGGAAACACCATATATTTT. Translation gives CSVSLGFDGNTIYF.